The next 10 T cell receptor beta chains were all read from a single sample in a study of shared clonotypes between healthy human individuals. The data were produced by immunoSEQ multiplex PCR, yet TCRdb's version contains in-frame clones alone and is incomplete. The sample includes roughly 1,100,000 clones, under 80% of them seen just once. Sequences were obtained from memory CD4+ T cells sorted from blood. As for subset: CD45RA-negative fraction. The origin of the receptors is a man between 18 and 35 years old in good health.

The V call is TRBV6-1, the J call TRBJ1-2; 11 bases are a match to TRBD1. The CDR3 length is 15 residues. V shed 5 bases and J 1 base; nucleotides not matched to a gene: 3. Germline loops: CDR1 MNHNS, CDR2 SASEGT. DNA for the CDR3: TGTGCCAGCAGTCGGACAGGGGGCTTTAACTATGGCTACACCTTC. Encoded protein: CASSRTGGFNYGYTF.

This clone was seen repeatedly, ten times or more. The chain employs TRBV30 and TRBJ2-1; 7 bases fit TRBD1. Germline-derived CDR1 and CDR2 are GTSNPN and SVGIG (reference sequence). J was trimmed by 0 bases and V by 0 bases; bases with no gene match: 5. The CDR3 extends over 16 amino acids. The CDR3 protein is CAWSVRGLPSYNEQFF. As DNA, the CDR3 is TGTGCCTGGAGTGTAAGGGGGCTCCCCTCCTACAATGAGCAGTTCTTC.

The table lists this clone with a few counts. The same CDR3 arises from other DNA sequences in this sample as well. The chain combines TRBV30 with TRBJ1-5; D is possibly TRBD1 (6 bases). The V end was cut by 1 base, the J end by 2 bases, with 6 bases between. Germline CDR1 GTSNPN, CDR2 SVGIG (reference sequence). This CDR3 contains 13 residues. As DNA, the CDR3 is TGTGCCTGGAGTGACAGGGGCAATCAGCCCCAGCATTTT. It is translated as CAWSDRGNQPQHF.

The CDR3 DNA reads TGTGCCAGCAGCTTAGGCTTAGGTGAGCAGTACTTC. This translates into CASSLGLGEQYF. V usage is TRBV11-2 and J usage is TRBJ2-7, with D uncertain. Between the trimmed V and J ends, which lost 1 base and 7 bases, there was a span of 8 bases. In germline, CDR1 is SGHAT, CDR2 FQNNGV. The length of the CDR3 is 12 residues. Variable domain in full (rest from reference TRBV11-2 and TRBJ2-7): EAGVAQSPRYKIIEKRQSVAFWCNPISGHATLYWYQQILGQGPKLLIQFQNNGVVDDSQLPKDRFSAERLKGVDSTLKIQPAKLEDSAVYLCASSLGLGEQYFGPGTRLTVT.

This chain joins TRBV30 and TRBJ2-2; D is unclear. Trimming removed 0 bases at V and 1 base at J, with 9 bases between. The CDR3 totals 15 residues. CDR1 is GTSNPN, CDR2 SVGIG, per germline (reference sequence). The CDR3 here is CAWSVSLGNTGELFF. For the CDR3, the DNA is TGTGCCTGGAGTGTATCGCTAGGGAACACCGGGGAGCTGTTTTTT.

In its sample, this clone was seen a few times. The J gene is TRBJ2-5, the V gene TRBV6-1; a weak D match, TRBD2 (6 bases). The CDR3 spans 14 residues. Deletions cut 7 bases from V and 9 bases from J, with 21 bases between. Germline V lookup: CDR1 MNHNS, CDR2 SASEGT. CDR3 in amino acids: CASIAGTASGSQYF. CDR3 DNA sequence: TGTGCCAGCATAGCCGGGACTGCATCTGGGTCCCAGTACTTC.

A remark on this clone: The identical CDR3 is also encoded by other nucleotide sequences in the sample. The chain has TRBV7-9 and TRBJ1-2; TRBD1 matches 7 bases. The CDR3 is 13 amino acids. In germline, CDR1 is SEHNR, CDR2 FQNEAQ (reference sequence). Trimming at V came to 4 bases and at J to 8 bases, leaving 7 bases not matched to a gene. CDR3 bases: TGTGCCAGCAGCTCCGGGACAGCTCCGGGCTACACCTTC. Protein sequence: CASSSGTAPGYTF.

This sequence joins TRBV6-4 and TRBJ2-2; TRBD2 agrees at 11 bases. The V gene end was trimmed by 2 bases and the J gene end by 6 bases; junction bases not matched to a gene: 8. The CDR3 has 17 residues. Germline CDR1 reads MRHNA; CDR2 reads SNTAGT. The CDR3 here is CASSDTSTSGRSGELFF. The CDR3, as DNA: TGTGCCAGCAGTGACACATCCACTAGCGGGAGATCCGGGGAGCTGTTTTTT.

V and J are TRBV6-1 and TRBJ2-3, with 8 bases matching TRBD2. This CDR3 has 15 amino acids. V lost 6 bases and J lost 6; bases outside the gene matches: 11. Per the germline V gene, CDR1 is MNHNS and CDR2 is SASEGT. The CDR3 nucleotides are TGTGCCAGCAGGAGGGAGCGGGGGCGGTCGGATACGCAGTATTTT. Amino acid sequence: CASRRERGRSDTQYF.

The CDR3 region is CASSEDRREETQYF. CDR3 bases: TGTGCCAGCAGCGAGGACAGGAGGGAAGAGACCCAGTACTTC. The rearrangement uses TRBV7-8 and TRBJ2-5; D is perhaps TRBD1 (7 bases). Deletions cut 5 bases from V and 3 bases from J, with 13 bases between. The CDR3 has 14 residues. Germline V lookup: CDR1 SGHVS, CDR2 FQNEAQ.